This T cell receptor beta chain was identified during a study of T-cell memory formation after mild COVID-19. This CDR3 comprises 13 residues. Germline V gene sequence: CDR1 SGHRS, CDR2 YFSETQ. The V end was cut by 0 bases, the J end by 4 bases, with 7 bases between. One entry per CDR3 protein results from TCRdb running MiXCR on the 5' RACE reads. The data show roughly 49,000 distinct CDR3 sequences, with roughly a quarter seen just once and roughly two fifths held by the top ten. The chain couples TRBV5-1 to TRBJ1-1; D not resolved. This TCR was recovered from a man aged 18 to 35 who had mild COVID-19 (a few samples of this study predate the infection). Cell type and time point are not known. The sample consisted of PBMCs or a T cell subset sorted from them (not recorded which). For the CDR3, the DNA is TGCGCCAGCAGCTTGGGTAGTTTCACTGAAGCTTTCTTT. Its translation is CASSLGSFTEAFF.